This T cell receptor beta chain emerged from a study of T cell responses to AZD1222 COVID-19 vaccine. Study summary: Pooled together were second doses at about 4 or about 12 weeks. Study-level points and caveats: Spike was spanned by vaccine-associated CD4 TCRs, with dominance at 160-218 and 743-854. Within unmutated variant regions lay the reported targets of nearly half of spike-specific TCRs. Repertoire sampling occurred only after the peak T cell response.

CDR3 length: 15 residues. From germline, CDR1 is SGHTA and CDR2 FQGNSA. Trimming removed 2 bases from V and 3 bases from J, with 11 bases in between. The data were produced by immunoSEQ multiplex PCR, yet TCRdb's version contains in-frame clones alone and is incomplete. The sample includes some 99,000 clones, approximately 90% of them seen just once. Notes on this clone: What it binds is unknown.

The origin of this receptor is an adult in good health. Sequencing was performed on peripheral blood, taken on day 0 of AZD1222 vaccination. V is TRBV7-2 and J is TRBJ1-3, with TRBD1 as a possible D gene (5 bases). CDR3 region: CASSLSGYGGNTIYF. The DNA for the CDR3 is TGTGCCAGCAGCTTATCAGGGTATGGTGGAAACACCATATATTTT.